A selection of T cell receptor beta chains follows, all from one sample in a study of blood T cell repertoires in COVID-19. The repertoire was sequenced with immunoSEQ multiplex PCR; TCRdb's copy has only in-frame clones and lacks some. The repertoire holds 75,000 to 90,000 clones, with under 90% as singletons. Sequenced material: peripheral blood. Receptors originate from a woman aged 40 to 50 with active or convalescent COVID-19. Both conserved end residues are part of each CDR3. Each record gives: V gene, J gene, D gene, clone size, CDR3 length, CDR3 protein, CDR3 DNA. D genes are given only for firm matches. Clone size is stated in some rows and not others, as once, few, many or a class when expanded.

TRBV5-1	TRBJ2-1	TRBD2	NA	15	CASSLGLANLDEQFF	TGCGCCAGCAGCTTGGGACTAGCGAACCTCGATGAGCAGTTCTTC
TRBV9	TRBJ1-1	NA	few	14	CASSVGGTHTEAFF	TGTGCCAGCAGCGTAGGGGGGACTCACACTGAAGCTTTCTTT
TRBV5-1	TRBJ2-5	TRBD1	NA	15	CASSLVPGQQETQYF	TGCGCCAGCAGCTTGGTTCCGGGACAGCAAGAGACCCAGTACTTC
TRBV11-3	TRBJ1-4	TRBD1	once	15	CASSLGGQGPEKLFF	TGTGCCAGCAGCTTAGGGGGACAGGGGCCTGAAAAACTGTTTTTT
TRBV2	TRBJ1-1	TRBD1	NA	12	CASSQGDTEAFF	TGTGCCAGCAGTCAGGGGGACACTGAAGCTTTCTTT
TRBV24-1	TRBJ2-7	NA	NA	15	CATSDPKSLVYEQYF	TGTGCCACCAGTGATCCTAAGAGCCTAGTATACGAGCAGTACTTC
TRBV6-4	TRBJ1-2	NA	NA	12	CASSDGGVGYTF	TGTGCCAGCAGTGACGGAGGAGTTGGCTACACCTTC
TRBV6-5	TRBJ1-4	TRBD1	NA	14	CASRGQGVGEKLFF	TGTGCCAGCAGAGGACAGGGGGTGGGTGAAAAACTGTTTTTT
TRBV6-5	TRBJ2-5	NA	NA	15	CASSYLSTGQETQYF	TGTGCCAGCAGTTACTTGTCGACAGGCCAAGAGACCCAGTACTTC
TRBV7-3	TRBJ2-3	NA	NA	15	CASSLTVGRTDTQYF	TGTGCCAGCAGCTTAACGGTGGGGAGAACAGATACGCAGTATTTT
TRBV29-1	TRBJ2-1	TRBD1	NA	15	CSVRGGQSPVYEQFF	TGCAGCGTTCGAGGGGGCCAAAGTCCGGTATATGAGCAGTTCTTC
TRBV4-3	TRBJ2-7	NA	NA	15	CASSQIVGSGYEQYF	TGCGCCAGCAGCCAAATTGTTGGTAGCGGCTACGAGCAGTACTTC
TRBV18	TRBJ2-2	NA	NA	15	CASSPVGSLTGELFF	TGTGCCAGCTCACCAGTCGGGAGTCTGACCGGGGAGCTGTTTTTT
TRBV18	TRBJ1-2	NA	NA	16	CASSPVSRGGDYGYTF	TGTGCCAGCTCACCGGTATCTAGGGGGGGCGACTATGGCTACACCTTC
TRBV19	TRBJ2-3	NA	NA	16	CASSTRAASSTDTQYF	TGTGCCAGTAGTACCAGGGCGGCGTCTAGCACAGATACGCAGTATTTT
TRBV10-3	TRBJ2-5	TRBD1	NA	16	CAISESKQGRPETQYF	TGTGCCATCAGTGAGTCGAAACAGGGGCGCCCAGAGACCCAGTACTTC
TRBV24-1	TRBJ1-2	NA	NA	13	CAIQRSYNYGYTF	TGTGCCATACAGCGGAGTTATAACTATGGCTACACCTTC
TRBV30	TRBJ1-5	NA	NA	13	CAWSPPGYQPQHF	TGTGCCTGGAGCCCCCCGGGGTATCAGCCCCAGCATTTT
TRBV7-2	TRBJ1-2	NA	NA	15	CASSLLRVQIYGYTF	TGTGCCAGCAGCTTATTACGGGTCCAAATCTATGGCTACACCTTC
TRBV7-2	TRBJ2-2	TRBD2	few	17	CASSLNVSGMNTGELFF	TGTGCCAGCAGCTTAAACGTCAGCGGGATGAACACCGGGGAGCTGTTTTTT
TRBV7-9	TRBJ1-2	NA	few	13	CAWGDWVNYGYTF	TGTGCCTGGGGAGATTGGGTTAACTATGGCTACACCTTC
TRBV19	TRBJ2-6	NA	NA	14	CASSSTAGANVLTF	TGTGCCAGTAGTAGTACGGCTGGGGCCAACGTCCTGACTTTC
TRBV6-6	TRBJ2-2	TRBD1	NA	16	CASSQTRGSNTGELFF	TGTGCCAGCAGTCAAACCAGGGGGTCGAACACCGGGGAGCTGTTTTTT
TRBV21-1	TRBJ2-5	NA	once	16	CASSTSGARGGETQYF	TGTGCCAGCAGCACTAGCGGGGCGCGGGGAGGAGAGACCCAGTACTTC
TRBV11-2	TRBJ1-1	NA	NA	14	CASSLTVRNTEAFF	TGTGCCAGCAGCTTAACAGTCCGGAACACTGAAGCTTTCTTT
TRBV4-3	TRBJ1-1	NA	NA	14	CASSQESGQTEAFF	TGCGCCAGCAGCCAAGAAAGCGGGCAGACTGAAGCTTTCTTT
TRBV29-1	TRBJ2-1	TRBD2	NA	15	CSDNPSGSYYNEQFF	TGCAGCGACAATCCTAGCGGGTCATACTACAATGAGCAGTTCTTC
TRBV6-1	TRBJ2-4	TRBD2	NA	18	CASSETSGGLGGKNIQYF	TGTGCCAGCAGTGAGACTAGCGGGGGGCTCGGGGGCAAAAACATTCAGTACTTC
TRBV27	TRBJ1-2	TRBD1	NA	14	CASSPGQGIYGYTF	TGTGCCAGCAGTCCCGGACAGGGGATCTATGGCTACACCTTC
TRBV10-3	TRBJ2-7	NA	NA	15	CAISESPPRAYEQYF	TGTGCCATCAGTGAGTCCCCACCGCGGGCCTACGAGCAGTACTTC
TRBV19	TRBJ1-5	TRBD1	NA	15	CASSTTGGVIQPQHF	TGTGCCAGTAGTACGACAGGGGGGGTAATTCAGCCCCAGCATTTT
TRBV18	TRBJ2-7	TRBD1	NA	14	CASSPRGQGLEQYF	TGTGCCAGCTCACCACGGGGACAGGGCCTCGAGCAGTACTTC
TRBV7-2	TRBJ2-2	NA	NA	14	CASSFVVSAGELFF	TGTGCCAGCAGCTTTGTCGTTAGTGCCGGGGAGCTGTTTTTT
TRBV29-1	TRBJ1-2	NA	NA	11	CSVEGARGYTF	TGCAGCGTTGAAGGGGCTCGGGGCTACACCTTC
TRBV12-3/TRBV12-4	TRBJ1-1	TRBD1	few	13	CASSFGRTGRAFF	TGTGCCAGCAGTTTCGGACGGACAGGGCGGGCTTTCTTT
TRBV19	TRBJ2-4	NA	NA	20	CASSTGNRDGWMRAKNIQYF	TGTGCCAGTAGTACTGGGAACAGGGACGGGTGGATGAGGGCCAAAAACATTCAGTACTTC
TRBV28	TRBJ2-1	TRBD2	NA	15	CASSANSGGYNEQFF	TGTGCCAGCAGCGCCAACAGCGGGGGCTACAATGAGCAGTTCTTC
TRBV7-2	TRBJ1-2	NA	NA	16	CASSFSFMGANYGYTF	TGTGCCAGCAGCTTCAGCTTTATGGGAGCTAACTATGGCTACACCTTC
TRBV6-5	TRBJ2-7	TRBD2	NA	14	CASRGLAGVHEQYF	TGTGCCAGCAGGGGACTAGCGGGAGTCCACGAGCAGTACTTC
TRBV28	TRBJ2-7	TRBD1	NA	13	CASTLPGGYEQYF	TGTGCCAGCACCCTTCCAGGGGGCTACGAGCAGTACTTC
TRBV10-3	TRBJ1-1	NA	NA	13	CATRNGQNTEAFF	TGTGCCACGAGAAATGGACAGAACACTGAAGCTTTCTTT
TRBV7-8	TRBJ2-2	TRBD2	NA	19	CASSFIIVPGTNYAGELFF	TGTGCCAGCAGCTTTATAATAGTTCCTGGGACTAACTATGCCGGGGAGCTGTTTTTT
TRBV3-1/TRBV3-2	TRBJ2-5	NA	NA	14	CASSQDGARETQYF	TGTGCCAGCAGCCAAGATGGGGCCCGGGAGACCCAGTACTTC
TRBV28	TRBJ2-1	TRBD2	NA	16	CASSPTDGAGGSKQFF	TGTGCCAGCAGCCCAACGGACGGGGCGGGGGGCAGCAAGCAGTTCTTC
TRBV4-3	TRBJ1-1	NA	few	15	CASSQGMAMGGKAFF	TGCGCCAGCAGCCAAGGCATGGCGATGGGGGGTAAAGCTTTCTTT
TRBV7-9	TRBJ1-1	TRBD1	NA	13	CASSLGTGGLAFF	TGTGCCAGCAGCTTAGGGACAGGGGGTCTGGCTTTCTTT
TRBV20-1	TRBJ1-2	NA	NA	11	CSASNNYGYTF	TGCAGTGCTAGCAATAACTATGGCTACACCTTC
TRBV4-2	TRBJ1-2	NA	NA	15	CASSQEAGYGYGYTF	TGTGCCAGCAGCCAAGAGGCGGGTTACGGCTATGGCTACACCTTC
TRBV7-2	TRBJ2-7	NA	once	16	CASSLSLLGARYEQYF	TGTGCCAGCAGCTTAAGTCTATTGGGGGCCCGCTACGAGCAGTACTTC
TRBV21-1	TRBJ2-7	NA	NA	13	CASRRDRAYEQYF	TGTGCCAGCCGCCGGGACAGGGCGTACGAGCAGTACTTC
TRBV13	TRBJ1-5	TRBD1	NA	15	CASSYVGQVNQPQHF	TGTGCCAGCAGCTATGTGGGACAGGTAAATCAGCCCCAGCATTTT
TRBV6-5	TRBJ1-1	NA	NA	16	CASSYRVLVRNTEAFF	TGTGCCAGCAGTTACCGAGTGCTGGTACGGAACACTGAAGCTTTCTTT
TRBV5-1	TRBJ2-5	TRBD2	NA	19	CASSLVVLLAGGPGETQYF	TGCGCCAGCAGCTTGGTTGTACTACTAGCGGGAGGGCCTGGGGAGACCCAGTACTTC